This T cell receptor beta chain was retrieved from a study of cytomegalovirus exposure and HLA in healthy donors. Study at large: Sequencing of around 200 million T cells in an earlier analysis found 100 million to 140 million unique TCR beta sequences.

Donors were ostensibly healthy at sampling, although undocumented immune exposures were probable. The length of the CDR3 is 14 residues. Germline trimming cut 7 bases from V and 6 bases from J; bases unmatched to any gene: 7. CDR1 is LNHDA, CDR2 SQIVND, per germline (reference sequence). The PCR ran on 60 Vbeta and 13 Jbeta primers. TCRdb's table, derived via immunoSEQ multiplex PCR, lists solely in-frame clones and lacks some. Of roughly 100,000 clones listed, about 15% were seen once; the top ten hold over 0.65%. For this clone: Its antigen is currently unknown.

Study-wide points: Reportedly, fewer N-insertions than the approximately 680-donor mean appeared in an Asian-associated ancestry cluster in a later analysis. Presence/absence analyses supposed approximately even sequencing depth among donors.

The genes are TRBV19 and TRBJ2-3; 10 bases are shared with TRBD1. The specimen was PBMCs. The TCR originated in a female donor in good health and CMV-seronegative. The CDR3 DNA sequence: TGTGCCAGTACCCCGGGACAGGGGTGGGATACGCAGTATTTT. This gives the protein CASTPGQGWDTQYF.